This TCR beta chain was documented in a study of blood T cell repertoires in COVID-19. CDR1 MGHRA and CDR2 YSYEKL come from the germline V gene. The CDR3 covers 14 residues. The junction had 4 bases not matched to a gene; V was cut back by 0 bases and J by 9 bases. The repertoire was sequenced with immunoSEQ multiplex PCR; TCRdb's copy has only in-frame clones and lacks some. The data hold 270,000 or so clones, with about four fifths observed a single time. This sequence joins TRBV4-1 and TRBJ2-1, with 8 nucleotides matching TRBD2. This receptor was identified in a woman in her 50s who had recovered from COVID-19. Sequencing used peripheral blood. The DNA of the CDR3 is TGCGCCAGCAGCCAAGATCAGACTAGCGCTGAGCAGTTCTTC. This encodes CASSQDQTSAEQFF.